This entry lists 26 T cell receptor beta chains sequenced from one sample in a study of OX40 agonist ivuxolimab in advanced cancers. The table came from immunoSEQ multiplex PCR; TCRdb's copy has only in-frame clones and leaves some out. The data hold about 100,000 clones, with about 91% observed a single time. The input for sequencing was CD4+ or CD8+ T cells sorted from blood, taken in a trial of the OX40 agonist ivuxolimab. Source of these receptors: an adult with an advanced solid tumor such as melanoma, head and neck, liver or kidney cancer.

The CDR3 region has the DNA TGCAGCGTTGAAAAAGGGGCTGGCACAGATACGCAGTATTTT. It is translated as CSVEKGAGTDTQYF. The chain employs TRBV29-1 and TRBJ2-3; possible D gene TRBD1, 5 bases. The CDR3 runs to 14 residues. Trimming pared 2 bases from V and 1 base from J, leaving 10 bases between. Germline loops: CDR1 SQVTM, CDR2 ANQGSEA.

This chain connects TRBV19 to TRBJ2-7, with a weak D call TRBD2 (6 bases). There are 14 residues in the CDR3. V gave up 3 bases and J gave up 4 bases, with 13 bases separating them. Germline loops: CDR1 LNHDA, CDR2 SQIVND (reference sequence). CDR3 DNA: TGTGCCAGTAGTATTGCGGGGCTTCATTACGAGCAGTACTTC. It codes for CASSIAGLHYEQYF.

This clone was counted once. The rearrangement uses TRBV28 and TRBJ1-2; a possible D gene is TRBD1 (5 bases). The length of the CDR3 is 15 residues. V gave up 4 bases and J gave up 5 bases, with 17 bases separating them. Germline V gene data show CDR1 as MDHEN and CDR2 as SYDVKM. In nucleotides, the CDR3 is TGTGCCAGCAGTTCAACCAGGGCTAGTGGGTATGGCTACACCTTC. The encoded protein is CASSSTRASGYGYTF.

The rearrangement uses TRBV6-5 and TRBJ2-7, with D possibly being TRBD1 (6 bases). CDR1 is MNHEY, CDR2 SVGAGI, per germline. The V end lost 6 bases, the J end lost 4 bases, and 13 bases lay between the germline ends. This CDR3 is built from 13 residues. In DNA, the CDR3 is TGTGCCAGCAGGGGGAACAGGGTGTACGAGCAGTACTTC. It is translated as CASRGNRVYEQYF.

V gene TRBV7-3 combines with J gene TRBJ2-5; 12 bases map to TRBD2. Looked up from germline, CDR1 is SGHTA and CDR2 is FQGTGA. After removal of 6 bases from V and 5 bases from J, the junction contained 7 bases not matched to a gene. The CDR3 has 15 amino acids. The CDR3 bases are TGTGCCAGCAGTCTGACTAGCGGGGGTGGGGAGACCCAGTACTTC. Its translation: CASSLTSGGGETQYF.

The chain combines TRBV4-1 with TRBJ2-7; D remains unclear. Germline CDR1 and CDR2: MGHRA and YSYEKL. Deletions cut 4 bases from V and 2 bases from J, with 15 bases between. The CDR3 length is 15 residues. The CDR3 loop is CASSRLGGGTYEQYF. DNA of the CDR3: TGCGCCAGCAGCCGACTCGGCGGCGGCACCTACGAGCAGTACTTC.

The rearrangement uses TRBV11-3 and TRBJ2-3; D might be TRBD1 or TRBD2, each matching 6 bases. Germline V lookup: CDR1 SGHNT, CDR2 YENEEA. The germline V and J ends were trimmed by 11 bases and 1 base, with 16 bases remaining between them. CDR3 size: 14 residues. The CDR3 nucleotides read TGTGCCTGCAACGAGAGGGGGGGCACAGATACGCAGTATTTT. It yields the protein CACNERGGTDTQYF. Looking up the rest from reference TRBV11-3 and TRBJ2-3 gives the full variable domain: EAGVVQSPRYKIIEKKQPVAFWCNPISGHNTLYWYLQNLGQGPELLIRYENEEAVDDSQLPKDRFSAERLKGVDSTLKIQPAELGDSAVYLCACNERGGTDTQYFGPGTRLTVL.

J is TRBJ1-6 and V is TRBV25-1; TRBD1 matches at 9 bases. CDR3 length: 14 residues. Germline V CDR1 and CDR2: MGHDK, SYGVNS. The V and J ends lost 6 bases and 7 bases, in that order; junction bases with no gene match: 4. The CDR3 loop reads CASRDRGWNSPLHF. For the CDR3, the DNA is TGTGCCAGCAGGGACAGGGGTTGGAATTCACCCCTCCACTTT.

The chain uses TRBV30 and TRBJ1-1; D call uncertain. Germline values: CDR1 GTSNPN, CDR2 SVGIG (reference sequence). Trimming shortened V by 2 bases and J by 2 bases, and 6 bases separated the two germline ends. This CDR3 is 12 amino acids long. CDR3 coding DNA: TGTGCCTGGAGTCCCAGAAACACTGAAGCTTTCTTT. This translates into CAWSPRNTEAFF. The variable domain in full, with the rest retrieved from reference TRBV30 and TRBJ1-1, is SQTIHQWPATLVQPVGSPLSLECTVEGTSNPNLYWYRQAAGRGLQLLFYSVGIGQISSEVPQNLSASRPQDRQFILSSKKLLLSDSGFYLCAWSPRNTEAFFGQGTRLTVV.

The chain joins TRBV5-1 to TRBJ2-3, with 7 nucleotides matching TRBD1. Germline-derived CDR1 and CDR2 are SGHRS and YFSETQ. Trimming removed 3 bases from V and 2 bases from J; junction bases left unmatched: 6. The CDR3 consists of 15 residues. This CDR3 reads CASSSGTAYTDTQYF. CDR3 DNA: TGCGCCAGCAGCTCCGGGACAGCCTACACAGATACGCAGTATTTT.

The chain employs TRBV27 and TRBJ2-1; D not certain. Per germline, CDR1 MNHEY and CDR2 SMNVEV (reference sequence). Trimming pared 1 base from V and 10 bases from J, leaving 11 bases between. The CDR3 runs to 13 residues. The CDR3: CASSLWASGEQFF. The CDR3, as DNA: TGTGCCAGCAGTTTATGGGCTAGTGGAGAGCAGTTCTTC.

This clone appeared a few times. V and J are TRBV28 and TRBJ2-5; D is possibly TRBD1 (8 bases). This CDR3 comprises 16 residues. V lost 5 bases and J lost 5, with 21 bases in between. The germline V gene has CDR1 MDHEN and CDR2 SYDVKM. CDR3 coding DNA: TGTGCCAGCAGTAGGCGGACAGGGAGGGTTGGGGAGACCCAGTACTTC. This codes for CASSRRTGRVGETQYF.

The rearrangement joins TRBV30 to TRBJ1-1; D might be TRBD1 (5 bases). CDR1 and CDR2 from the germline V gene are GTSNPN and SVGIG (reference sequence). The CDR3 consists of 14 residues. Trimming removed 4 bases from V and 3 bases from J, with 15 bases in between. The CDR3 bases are TGTGCCTGGACCCCCTTGGACATCTACACTGAAGCTTTCTTT. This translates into CAWTPLDIYTEAFF. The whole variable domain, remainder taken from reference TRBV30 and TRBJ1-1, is SQTIHQWPATLVQPVGSPLSLECTVEGTSNPNLYWYRQAAGRGLQLLFYSVGIGQISSEVPQNLSASRPQDRQFILSSKKLLLSDSGFYLCAWTPLDIYTEAFFGQGTRLTVV.

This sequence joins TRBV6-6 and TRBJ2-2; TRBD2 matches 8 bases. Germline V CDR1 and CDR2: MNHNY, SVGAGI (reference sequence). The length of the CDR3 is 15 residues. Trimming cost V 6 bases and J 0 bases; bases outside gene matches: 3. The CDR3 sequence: CASRPGLANTGELFF. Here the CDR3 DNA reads TGTGCCAGCAGACCGGGACTAGCGAACACCGGGGAGCTGTTTTTT.

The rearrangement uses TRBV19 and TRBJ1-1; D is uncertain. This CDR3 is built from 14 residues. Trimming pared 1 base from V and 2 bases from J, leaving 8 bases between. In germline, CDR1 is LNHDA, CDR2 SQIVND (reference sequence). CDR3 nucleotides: TGTGCCAGTAGTATAGTCGTCTTAAACACTGAAGCTTTCTTT. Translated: CASSIVVLNTEAFF. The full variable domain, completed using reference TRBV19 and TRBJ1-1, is DGGITQSPKYLFRKEGQNVTLSCEQNLNHDAMYWYRQDPGQGLRLIYYSQIVNDFQKGDIAEGYSVSREKKESFPLTVTSAQKNPTAFYLCASSIVVLNTEAFFGQGTRLTVV.

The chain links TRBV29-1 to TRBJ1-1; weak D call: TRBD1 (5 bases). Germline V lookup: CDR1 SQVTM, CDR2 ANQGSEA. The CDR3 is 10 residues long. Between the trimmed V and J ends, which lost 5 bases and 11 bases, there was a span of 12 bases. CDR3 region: CSVRQTKAFF. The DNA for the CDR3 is TGCAGCGTTAGACAGACAAAGGCTTTCTTT. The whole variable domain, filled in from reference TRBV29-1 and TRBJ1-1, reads SAVISQKPSRDICQRGTSLTIQCQVDSQVTMMFWYRQQPGQSLTLIATANQGSEATYESGFVIDKFPISRPNLTFSTLTVSNMSPEDSSIYLCSVRQTKAFFGQGTRLTVV.

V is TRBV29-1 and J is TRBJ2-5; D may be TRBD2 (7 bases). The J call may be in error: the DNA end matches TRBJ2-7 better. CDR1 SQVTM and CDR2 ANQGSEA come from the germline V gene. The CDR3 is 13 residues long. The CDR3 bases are TGCAGCGTGGGTGGGGGGGGCCCCTACGAGCAGTACTTC. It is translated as CSVGGGGPYEQYF.

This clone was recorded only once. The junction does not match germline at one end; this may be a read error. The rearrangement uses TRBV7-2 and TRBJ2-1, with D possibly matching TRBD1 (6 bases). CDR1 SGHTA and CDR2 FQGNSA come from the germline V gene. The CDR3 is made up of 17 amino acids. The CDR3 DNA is TGTGCCAGCAGCCTACTAACAGGGATTTCGTCCTTCAATGAGCAGTTCTTC. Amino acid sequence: CASSLLTGISSFNEQFF.

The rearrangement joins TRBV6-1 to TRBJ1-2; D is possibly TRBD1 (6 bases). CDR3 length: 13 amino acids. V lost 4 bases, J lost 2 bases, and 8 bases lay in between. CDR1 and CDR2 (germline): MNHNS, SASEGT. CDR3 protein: CASSVGQNYGYTF. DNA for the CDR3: TGTGCCAGCAGTGTCGGACAGAACTATGGCTACACCTTC.

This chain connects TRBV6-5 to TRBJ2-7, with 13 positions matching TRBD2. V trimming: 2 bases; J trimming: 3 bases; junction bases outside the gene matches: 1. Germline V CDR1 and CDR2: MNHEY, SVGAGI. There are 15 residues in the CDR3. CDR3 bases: TGTGCCAGCAGTTACCGGACTAGCGGGGGCTACGAGCAGTACTTC. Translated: CASSYRTSGGYEQYF.

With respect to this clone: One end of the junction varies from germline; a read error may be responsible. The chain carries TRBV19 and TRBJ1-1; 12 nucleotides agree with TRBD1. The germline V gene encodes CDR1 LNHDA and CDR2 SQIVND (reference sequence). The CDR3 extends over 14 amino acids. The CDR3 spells CASTSTGQGAKGGF. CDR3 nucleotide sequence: TGTGCCAGTACCTCCACGGGACAGGGGGCCAAGGGCGGTTTT.

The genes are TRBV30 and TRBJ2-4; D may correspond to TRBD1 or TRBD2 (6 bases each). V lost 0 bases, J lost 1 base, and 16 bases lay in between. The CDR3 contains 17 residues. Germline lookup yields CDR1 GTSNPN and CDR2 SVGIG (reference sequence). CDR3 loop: CAWSVQGGGSAKNIQYF. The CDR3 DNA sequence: TGTGCCTGGAGTGTACAGGGTGGGGGGTCGGCCAAAAACATTCAGTACTTC.

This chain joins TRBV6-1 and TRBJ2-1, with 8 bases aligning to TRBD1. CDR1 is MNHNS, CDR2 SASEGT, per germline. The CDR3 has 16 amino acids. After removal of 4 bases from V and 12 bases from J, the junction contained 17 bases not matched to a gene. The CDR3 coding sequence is TGTGCCAGCAGTGCCAGAGTGGGACAGGTCGTAGGGGTGCAGTTCTTC. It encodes CASSARVGQVVGVQFF.

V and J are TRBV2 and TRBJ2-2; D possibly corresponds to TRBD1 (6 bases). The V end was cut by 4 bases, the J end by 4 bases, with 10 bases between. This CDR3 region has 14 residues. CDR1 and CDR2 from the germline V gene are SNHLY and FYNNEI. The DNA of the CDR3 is TGTGCCAGCAGTGGACAGGTTATCACCGGGGAGCTGTTTTTT. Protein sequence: CASSGQVITGELFF.

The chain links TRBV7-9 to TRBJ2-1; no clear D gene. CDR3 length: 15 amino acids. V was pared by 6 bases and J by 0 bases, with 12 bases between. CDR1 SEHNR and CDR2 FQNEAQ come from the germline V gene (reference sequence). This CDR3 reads CASSLLKGSYNEQFF. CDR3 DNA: TGTGCCAGCAGTCTCCTGAAGGGCTCCTACAATGAGCAGTTCTTC.

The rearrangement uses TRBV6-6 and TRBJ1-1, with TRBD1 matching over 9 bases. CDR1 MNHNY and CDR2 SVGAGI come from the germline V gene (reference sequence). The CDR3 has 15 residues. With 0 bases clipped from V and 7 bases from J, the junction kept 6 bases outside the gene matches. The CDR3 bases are TGTGCCAGCAGTTACTCGAAGGGGACAGGGCGTGAAGCTTTCTTT. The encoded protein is CASSYSKGTGREAFF.